The TCR beta chain described here comes from a study of T cells in Graves' hyperthyroidism and ophthalmopathy. This clonotype was detected many times. Subjects with ophthalmopathy showed a Clinical Activity Score no lower than 3, a NOSPECS grade no lower than 4, and a duration shorter than 3 months. Together with thyroid ultrasound, orbital computed tomography, serum thyroxine and TRAb, clinical symptoms were used for diagnoses. RNA transcripts served as the template for amplifying TCR beta CDR3 regions. The study used the HTBI primer set for a first-round RT-PCR of the TCR CDR3. TCRdb used MiXCR to reprocess the multiplex PCR reads, holding one entry per CDR3 protein. The sample lists over 45,000 distinct CDR3 sequences, around 48% occurring once. This receptor was taken from a woman between 25 and 40 years old with Graves' ophthalmopathy. Sequenced input: blood.

CDR3 protein: CATSDSGTGTDTQYF. The DNA for the CDR3 is TGTGCCACCAGTGACTCAGGGACGGGCACAGATACGCAGTATTTT. The J gene is TRBJ2-3, the V gene TRBV24-1; D is perhaps TRBD1 or TRBD2 (5 bases each). The CDR3 runs 15 residues. V lost 4 bases, J lost 1 base, and 11 bases lay in between. Germline-derived CDR1 and CDR2 are KGHDR and SFDVKD.